This T cell receptor (beta chain) came from a study of regulatory T cells in long-lasting Graves disease. Study at large: Treatment with antithyroid drugs for over 5 years, together with positive TSH receptor antibodies, meant persistent Graves' disease.

Stated time point: persistent/refractory GD, antithyroid drugs over 5 years with positive TRAb. RNA isolated from PBMCs was used to make the TCR library. The CDR3 consists of 17 residues. Deletions cut 0 bases from V and 6 bases from J, with 22 bases between. Germline V gene sequence: CDR1 SGDLS, CDR2 YYNGEE. Relying on iRepertoire HTBI primers and Arm-PCR of CDR3 regions, the team built TCR beta libraries. TCRdb reprocessed the multiplex PCR reads via MiXCR and lists one record per CDR3 protein. The table includes 300,000 to 350,000 distinct CDR3 sequences, around a fifth detected once. Sequencing used peripheral blood mononuclear cells (PBMCs), obtained when the disease was refractory, from a patient treated with antithyroid drugs. The origin of this receptor is a female donor with Graves disease. This chain links TRBV9 with TRBJ2-7; D is undetermined. Here the CDR3 reads CASSVDFELGRLGEQYF. For the CDR3, the DNA is TGTGCCAGCAGCGTAGACTTCGAACTGGGCCGCCTCGGCGAGCAGTACTTC.